This passage covers 27 T cell receptor beta chains from one sample sequenced in a study of identical twins. TCRdb re-called the 5' RACE reads with MiXCR, one entry per CDR3 protein. The sample has some 690,000 distinct CDR3 sequences, 21% seen once. Separately, the same data were catalogued under a study of T cells expressing NK-cell markers.

Sequencing used PBMCs. These receptors were taken from a woman between 18 and 29 years old in good health.

A few counts support this clonotype. This chain uses TRBV3-1 with TRBJ2-3; D tentatively fits TRBD1 or TRBD2 (6 bases each). With 0 bases removed from V and 9 bases from J, the gap between germline ends came to 10 bases. Germline V lookup: CDR1 LGHDT, CDR2 YNNKEL (reference sequence). CDR3 length equals 13 residues. The CDR3 DNA follows: TGTGCCAGCAGCCAAGAGATGGGGGGCACGCAGTATTTT. Amino acid sequence: CASSQEMGGTQYF.

This clonotype showed up many times. CDR3 in amino acids: CSAGHLSGNTIYF. Written as DNA, the CDR3 is TGCAGCGCGGGACACCTCTCTGGAAACACCATATATTTT. The rearrangement uses TRBV29-1 and TRBJ1-3, with a tentative D call TRBD1 (6 bases). Trimming left V 7 bases short and J 0 bases short, with 10 bases between. This CDR3 has 13 residues. Germline loops: CDR1 SQVTM, CDR2 ANQGSEA.

The genes are TRBV27 and TRBJ2-3; D not certain. The germline V and J ends were trimmed by 5 bases and 5 bases, with 8 bases remaining between them. CDR1 and CDR2 from the germline V gene are MNHEY and SMNVEV (reference sequence). CDR3 length: 12 amino acids. This CDR3 reads CASSPDIDTQYF. In nucleotides, the CDR3 is TGTGCCAGCAGTCCCGACATAGATACGCAGTATTTT.

The CDR3 sequence is CASSPTTGPDIQYF. The CDR3 bases are TGTGCCAGCAGCCCGACTACTGGGCCGGACATTCAGTACTTC. This chain links TRBV12-3 or TRBV12-4 with TRBJ2-4; tentatively, D is TRBD2 (5 bases). Trimming stripped 6 bases from V and 8 bases from J, with 17 bases between. The CDR3 consists of 14 residues.

This clonotype was found a few times. This chain uses TRBV27 with TRBJ1-2, with a weak D call TRBD1 (5 bases). Germline V gene data show CDR1 as MNHEY and CDR2 as SMNVEV (reference sequence). The CDR3 length is 15 residues. V lost 7 bases, J lost 2 bases, and 17 bases lay in between. The CDR3 here is CASKPGTLRNYGYTF. CDR3 nucleotide sequence: TGTGCCAGCAAACCCGGGACCTTAAGGAACTATGGCTACACCTTC.

This clonotype came up a few times. This chain connects TRBV7-2 to TRBJ2-7; D is undetermined. The CDR3 length is 13 residues. The germline gives CDR1 SGHTA, CDR2 FQGNSA. The germline V and J ends were trimmed by 0 bases and 2 bases, with 5 bases remaining between them. The CDR3 DNA follows: TGTGCCAGCAGCTTAGCCGAAACCTACGAGCAGTACTTC. Its protein is CASSLAETYEQYF.

V and J are TRBV11-2 and TRBJ2-6, with D possibly TRBD2 on 5 matching bases. CDR1 and CDR2 (germline): SGHAT, FQNNGV. CDR3 length: 19 amino acids. The V end was cut by 1 base, the J end by 1 base, with 17 bases between. The chain's CDR3 is CASSLVRGSRSSGANVLTF. The DNA of the CDR3 is TGTGCCAGCAGCTTAGTACGGGGTTCGCGTTCGTCTGGGGCCAACGTCCTGACTTTC.

The V gene is TRBV7-9, the J gene TRBJ1-1; D gene uncertain. This CDR3 has 15 amino acids. V was clipped by 1 base and J by 3 bases, with 12 bases between them. The germline V gene encodes CDR1 SEHNR and CDR2 FQNEAQ (reference sequence). CDR3 loop: CASSLGDSRYTEAFF. In DNA form, the CDR3 reads TGTGCCAGCAGCTTAGGGGATAGCCGATACACTGAAGCTTTCTTT.

The chain couples TRBV5-1 to TRBJ1-1, with D perhaps matching TRBD1 (5 bases). Trimming took off 4 bases at V and 1 base at J, with 11 bases between the two ends. This CDR3 is 14 amino acids long. Germline V gene lookup returns CDR1 SGHRS and CDR2 YFSETQ. Here the CDR3 reads CASSLIDRNTEAFF. The CDR3 DNA follows: TGCGCCAGCAGCCTCATTGACAGGAACACTGAAGCTTTCTTT.

This clonotype was recorded many times. The chain couples TRBV6-2 or TRBV6-3 to TRBJ2-1; either TRBD1 or TRBD2 may supply D (7 bases each). CDR1 and CDR2 (germline): MNHEY, SVGEGT. V was clipped by 6 bases and J by 4 bases, with 22 bases between them. The CDR3 is 17 amino acids. The CDR3 DNA follows: TGTGCCAGCAGACCTCATGGGGTCAGGGGGGGGTACAATGAGCAGTTCTTC. It encodes CASRPHGVRGGYNEQFF.

There are a few counts of this clonotype. The chain recombines TRBV6-5 with TRBJ2-7, with 8 bases fitting TRBD1. The V gene's germline CDR1 is MNHEY and CDR2 SVGAGI. After removal of 0 bases from V and 4 bases from J, the junction contained 11 bases not matched to a gene. CDR3 length: 17 amino acids. The DNA of the CDR3 is TGTGCCAGCAGTTACTCGATGAGCAGGGGGCTAGGATACGAGCAGTACTTC. Translation: CASSYSMSRGLGYEQYF.

This rearrangement joins TRBV12-3 or TRBV12-4 to TRBJ2-3; unclear D gene. The CDR3 totals 14 residues. The V gene lost 2 bases and the J gene lost 2 bases, with 8 bases spanning the gap. The CDR3 here is CASSLNRITDTQYF. The CDR3 nucleotides read TGTGCCAGCAGTTTAAATCGTATCACAGATACGCAGTATTTT.

In its sample, this clonotype was seen a few times. CDR3 protein: CASKSSGDGGEQYF. The CDR3 DNA is TGTGCCAGCAAATCTTCGGGGGACGGGGGTGAGCAGTACTTC. The chain employs TRBV6-2 or TRBV6-3 and TRBJ2-7; D perhaps matches TRBD2 (6 bases). The germline V gene encodes CDR1 MNHEY and CDR2 SVGEGT. V was pared by 7 bases and J by 7 bases, with 20 bases between. The CDR3 length is 14 residues.

This clonotype has at least ten counts. This chain joins TRBV11-3 and TRBJ2-7; D gene uncertain. CDR1 and CDR2 (germline): SGHNT, YENEEA. The CDR3 contains 15 residues. Trimming stripped 5 bases from V and 0 bases from J, with 14 bases between. Written as DNA, the CDR3 is TGTGCCAGCAGCGAATTCCGGCCGAGCTCCTACGAGCAGTACTTC. This translates into CASSEFRPSSYEQYF.

This clonotype was observed at least ten times. One end of the junction does not line up with germline, which may come from a read error. The V and J genes are TRBV5-1 and TRBJ2-7; 7 nucleotides agree with TRBD2. The CDR3 consists of 14 residues. The germline V gene encodes CDR1 SGHRS and CDR2 YFSETQ. CDR3 protein: CASSSTGGSYEQYF. The DNA for the CDR3 is TGTGCCAGCAGTTCTACGGGGGGCTCCTACGAGCAGTACTTC.

CDR3 DNA: TGTGCCAGCACTCTTCTTGGGGTGGTTGGTTACGAGCAGTACTTC. This codes for CASTLLGVVGYEQYF. The V and J genes are TRBV12-3 or TRBV12-4 and TRBJ2-7; no reliable D call. V was trimmed by 7 bases and J by 4 bases, leaving 20 bases between them. The CDR3 length is 15 residues.

This clonotype was observed a few times. V usage is TRBV12-3 or TRBV12-4 and J usage is TRBJ2-3; D may be TRBD1 or TRBD2 (5 bases each). Trimming cost V 8 bases and J 2 bases, with 11 bases left between them. The CDR3 length is 13 residues. CDR3 residues: CASARGPTDTQYF. For the CDR3, the DNA is TGTGCCAGCGCTCGGGGCCCCACAGATACGCAGTATTTT.

This clonotype was recorded a few times. J is TRBJ2-2 and V is TRBV4-3; TRBD2 might be the D (6 bases). V was trimmed by 3 bases and J by 2 bases, leaving 16 bases between them. The CDR3 has 17 amino acids. Germline CDR1 and CDR2: LGHNA and YSLEER. This CDR3 reads CASSQYGTSLNTGELFF. Here the CDR3 DNA reads TGCGCCAGCAGCCAGTATGGGACTTCACTAAACACCGGGGAGCTGTTTTTT.

This chain connects TRBV6-1 to TRBJ1-2; TRBD1 aligns across 7 bases. The J segment lost 2 bases and the V segment lost 7 bases, leaving 13 bases of the junction unmatched. This CDR3 comprises 16 residues. Germline V gene lookup returns CDR1 MNHNS and CDR2 SASEGT. Here the CDR3 reads CASTSDRDKLNYGYTF. The CDR3 nucleotides read TGTGCCAGCACCTCCGACAGGGACAAACTAAACTATGGCTACACCTTC.

This clonotype was counted many times. This chain links TRBV6-5 with TRBJ1-2; 8 nucleotides align to TRBD1. V was pared by 4 bases and J by 6 bases, with 4 bases of the junction left unmatched. Per germline, CDR1 MNHEY and CDR2 SVGAGI. This CDR3 region has 13 residues. The CDR3 sequence is CASSFRQGNGYTF. In nucleotides, the CDR3 is TGTGCCAGCAGTTTCAGACAGGGGAATGGCTACACCTTC.

There are many counts of this clonotype. CDR3 amino acids: CAISESSYEQYF. DNA for the CDR3: TGTGCCATCAGTGAGTCAAGTTACGAGCAGTACTTC. The chain is built from TRBV10-3 and TRBJ2-7; D is unclear. CDR3 length: 12 amino acids. Germline CDR1 ENHRY, CDR2 SYGVKD. Between the trimmed V and J ends, which lost 0 bases and 4 bases, there was a span of 4 bases.

The rearrangement links TRBV10-3 to TRBJ2-2; 12 bases align to TRBD1. The germline V gene has CDR1 ENHRY and CDR2 SYGVKD. The J segment lost 6 bases and the V segment lost 5 bases, leaving 4 bases of the junction unmatched. The CDR3 runs 15 residues. Written as DNA, the CDR3 is TGTGCCATCAGTCCCTGGGACAGGGGGCCCGGGGAGCTGTTTTTT. Translation gives CAISPWDRGPGELFF.

The chain has TRBV5-1 and TRBJ2-3; 8 nucleotides align to TRBD2. The V gene end was trimmed by 0 bases and the J gene end by 6 bases; junction bases not matched to a gene: 12. Germline V gives CDR1 SGHRS, CDR2 YFSETQ. This CDR3 contains 17 residues. Here the CDR3 reads CASSLGSGGDLHDTQYF. In DNA, the CDR3 is TGCGCCAGCAGCTTGGGAAGCGGGGGTGACCTCCACGATACGCAGTATTTT.

This chain uses TRBV5-1 with TRBJ2-1; the match to TRBD2 covers 7 bases. V lost 4 bases to trimming and J lost 9 bases; unmatched junction nucleotides: 10. The CDR3 length is 14 residues. Germline assignment: CDR1 SGHRS and CDR2 YFSETQ. The CDR3 region is CASSPRLSGFEQFF. The CDR3 nucleotides are TGCGCCAGCAGCCCGCGCCTTAGCGGGTTTGAGCAGTTCTTC.

This chain connects TRBV20-1 to TRBJ2-7; 7 bases align to TRBD1. The CDR3 is made up of 14 amino acids. The V gene end was trimmed by 2 bases and the J gene end by 4 bases; junction bases not matched to a gene: 8. Per the germline V gene, CDR1 is DFQATT and CDR2 is SNEGSKA (reference sequence). The DNA of the CDR3 is TGCAGTGCTAGAAATCCAGGGGGAAGTTACGAGCAGTACTTC. This translates into CSARNPGGSYEQYF.

This clonotype has ten or more counts. This chain uses TRBV4-1 with TRBJ2-3; D ambiguous. V lost 1 base to trimming and J lost 5 bases, with 13 bases between them. CDR1 is MGHRA and CDR2 is YSYEKL in the germline V gene. The CDR3 runs 15 residues. The CDR3 spells CASSQAQVLGDTQYF. DNA of the CDR3: TGCGCCAGCAGCCAAGCGCAGGTACTTGGAGATACGCAGTATTTT.

This clonotype occurred many times. The chain uses TRBV6-5 and TRBJ2-1; no clear D. Germline-derived CDR1 and CDR2 are MNHEY and SVGAGI. Trimming took 2 bases from V and 0 from J, leaving 8 bases between them. CDR3 length equals 15 residues. In DNA form, the CDR3 reads TGTGCCAGCAGTTACAGCTGGGGCTCCTACAATGAGCAGTTCTTC. Translating gives CASSYSWGSYNEQFF.